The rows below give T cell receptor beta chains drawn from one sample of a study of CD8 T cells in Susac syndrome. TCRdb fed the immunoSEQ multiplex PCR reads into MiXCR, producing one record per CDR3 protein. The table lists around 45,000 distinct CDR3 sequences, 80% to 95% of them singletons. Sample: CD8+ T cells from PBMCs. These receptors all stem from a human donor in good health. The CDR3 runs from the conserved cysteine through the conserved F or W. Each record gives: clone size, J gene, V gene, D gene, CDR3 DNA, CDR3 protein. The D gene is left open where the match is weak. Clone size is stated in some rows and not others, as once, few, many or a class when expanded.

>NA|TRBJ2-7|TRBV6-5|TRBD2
TGTGCCACCAGTAACTTGGGTAGCGGGACATCCTCCTACGAGCAGTACTTC
CATSNLGSGTSSYEQYF
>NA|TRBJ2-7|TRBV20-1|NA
TGCAGTGCTAGCGGAGTCCCCCTCTACGAGCAGTACTTC
CSASGVPLYEQYF
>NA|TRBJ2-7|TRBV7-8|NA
TGTGCCAGCAGCGAAGGGACTGTCTCCTACGAGCAGTACTTC
CASSEGTVSYEQYF
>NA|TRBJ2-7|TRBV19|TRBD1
TGTGCCAGTAGTATAACCGGGACAGGGTACGACGAGCAGTACTTC
CASSITGTGYDEQYF
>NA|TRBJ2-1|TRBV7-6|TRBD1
TGTGCCAGCAGCTTAGGCCGGACAGGGGGCAATGAGCAGTTCTTC
CASSLGRTGGNEQFF
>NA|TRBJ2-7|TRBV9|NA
TGTGCCAGCAGCGCATCGACAGACTACGAGCAGTACTTC
CASSASTDYEQYF
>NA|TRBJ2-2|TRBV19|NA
TGTGCCAGTACCCCAGTAGGGCCCACCGGGGAGCTGTTTTTT
CASTPVGPTGELFF
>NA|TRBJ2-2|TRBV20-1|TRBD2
TGCAGTGCTCGAGCGGGAGGGAGAGACACCGGGGAGCTGTTTTTT
CSARAGGRDTGELFF
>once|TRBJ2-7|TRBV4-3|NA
TGCGCCAGCAGCCAAGATCGGGCAGGGAAGGGGTACTCCTACGAGCAGTACTTC
CASSQDRAGKGYSYEQYF
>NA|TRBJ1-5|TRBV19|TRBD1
TGTGCCAGTAGTCTAGACAGGGGGCGCGCTCAGCCCCAGCATTTT
CASSLDRGRAQPQHF
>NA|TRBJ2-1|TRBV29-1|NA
TGCAGCGTTCGTCAGGGGTACAATGAGCAGTTCTTC
CSVRQGYNEQFF
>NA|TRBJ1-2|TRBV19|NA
TGTGCCAGTACGTCCGTCCTCGCTTATGGCTACACCTTC
CASTSVLAYGYTF
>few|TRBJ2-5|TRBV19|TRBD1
TGTGCCAGTAAACCACAGGGGTATGGGCAAGAGACCCAGTACTTC
CASKPQGYGQETQYF
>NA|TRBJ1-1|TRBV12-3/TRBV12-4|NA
TGTGCCAGCAGTTTAGCCCCGAACACTGAAGCTTTCTTT
CASSLAPNTEAFF
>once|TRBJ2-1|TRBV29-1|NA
TGCAGCGTTAGAGGGAATGAGCAGTTCTTC
CSVRGNEQFF
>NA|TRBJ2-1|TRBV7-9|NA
TGTGCCAGCAGCCCCCACGCGCCTTTAGTTGATGAGCAGTTCTTC
CASSPHAPLVDEQFF
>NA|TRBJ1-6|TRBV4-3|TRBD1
TGCGCCAGCAGCCAAGTCGGGACAGGGCTAGATTCACCCCTCCACTTT
CASSQVGTGLDSPLHF
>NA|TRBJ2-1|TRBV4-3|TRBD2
TGCGCCAGCAGCCAAGATGCGGGAGGGCCTAGTGAGCAGTTCTTC
CASSQDAGGPSEQFF
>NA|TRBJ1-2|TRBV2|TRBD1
TGTGCCAGCAGTGGCGTGTCCGGGACAGGCAAAGGCTACACCTTC
CASSGVSGTGKGYTF
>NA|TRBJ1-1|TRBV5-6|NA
TGTGCCAGCAGTGAAATGCGGGATATTGAAGCTTTCTTT
CASSEMRDIEAFF
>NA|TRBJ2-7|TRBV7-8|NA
TGTGCCAGCAGCTGGGACAAAGCCTACGAGCAGTACTTC
CASSWDKAYEQYF
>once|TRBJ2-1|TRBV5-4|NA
TGTGCCAGCAGCCCATCTGGCAATGAGCAGTTCTTC
CASSPSGNEQFF
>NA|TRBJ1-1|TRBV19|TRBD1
TGTGCCAGTAGTGCCGCGACAGGGTGGAACACTGAAGCTTTCTTT
CASSAATGWNTEAFF
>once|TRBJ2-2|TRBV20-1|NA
TGCAGTGCTCGCTACCCCGAGAGCGGGGAGCTGTTTTTT
CSARYPESGELFF
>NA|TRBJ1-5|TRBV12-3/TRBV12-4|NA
TGTGCCAGCACCTCTAGCCGGGCCCAGCATTTT
CASTSSRAQHF
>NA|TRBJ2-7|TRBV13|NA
TGTGCCAGCAGCCAAAGCGACCGGGACAACTTTTGGTACTTC
CASSQSDRDNFWYF
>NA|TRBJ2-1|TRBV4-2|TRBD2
TGTGCCAGCAGCCAGAAGGGACTAGCGGAATACAATGAGCAGTTCTTC
CASSQKGLAEYNEQFF
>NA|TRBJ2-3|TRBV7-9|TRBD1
TGTGCCAGCAGGCCAGGACAGGGAATTTCATTGAATACGCAGTATTTT
CASRPGQGISLNTQYF
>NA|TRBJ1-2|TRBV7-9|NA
TGTGCCAGCAGCGACGTCGCAGTCCCTAACTATGGCTACACCTTC
CASSDVAVPNYGYTF
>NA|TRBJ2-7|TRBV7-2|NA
TGTGCCAGCAGCTCCCAGGGGTTCGGGGATTACGAGCAGTACTTC
CASSSQGFGDYEQYF
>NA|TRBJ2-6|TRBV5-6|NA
TGTGCCAGCTGCCCCGGGGGAAATGTTTTAACTGGGGCCAACGTCCTGACTTTC
CASCPGGNVLTGANVLTF
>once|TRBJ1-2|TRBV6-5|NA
TGTGCCAGCAGTTACCGCTGGGGAGCGCGGCACGGCTACACCTTC
CASSYRWGARHGYTF
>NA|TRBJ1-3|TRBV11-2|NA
TGTGCCAGCAGCCCCCCGGACGGAAACACCATATATTTT
CASSPPDGNTIYF
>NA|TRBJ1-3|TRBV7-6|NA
TGTGCCAGCAGACCGGCAGAAGTCTCTGGAAACACCATATATTTT
CASRPAEVSGNTIYF
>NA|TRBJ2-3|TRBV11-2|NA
TGTGCCAGCAGCGGGGGAGGATCTAGCACAGATACGCAGTATTTT
CASSGGGSSTDTQYF
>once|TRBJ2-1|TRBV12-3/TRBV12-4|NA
TGTGCCAGCAGGACCGCGTTGGGGTTGGGCGGCAGCTCCTACAATGAGCAGTTCTTC
CASRTALGLGGSSYNEQFF
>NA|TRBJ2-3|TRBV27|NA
TGTGCCAGCAGTTTATCGCTCTCCCCAAGCACAGATACGCAGTATTTT
CASSLSLSPSTDTQYF
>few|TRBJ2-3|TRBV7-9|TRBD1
TGTGCCAGCACAGGGGGCACGGATACGCAGTATTTT
CASTGGTDTQYF
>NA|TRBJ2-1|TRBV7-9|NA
TGTGCCAGCAGACCTATCCACACCCCCAATAATGAGCAGTTCTTC
CASRPIHTPNNEQFF
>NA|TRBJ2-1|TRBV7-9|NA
TGTGCCAGCACCCCCGTAGAGGCCTACAATGAGCAGTTCTTC
CASTPVEAYNEQFF
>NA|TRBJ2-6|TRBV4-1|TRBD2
TGCGCCAGCAGCCAAGCGGGAGGGTTCGGGGCCAACGTCCTGACTTTC
CASSQAGGFGANVLTF
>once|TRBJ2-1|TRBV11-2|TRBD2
TGTGCCAGCAGCTTCCCGACTAGCGGGGGACTTTCATCCTACAATGAGCAGTTCTTC
CASSFPTSGGLSSYNEQFF
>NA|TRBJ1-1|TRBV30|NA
TGTGCCTGGAGTGTGCGTCGGGGCCTATTCACTGAAGCTTTCTTT
CAWSVRRGLFTEAFF
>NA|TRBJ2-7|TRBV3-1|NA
TGTGCCAGCAGCCAAGTTACTACCGACAGTCCACCTAGCTACGAGCAGTACTTC
CASSQVTTDSPPSYEQYF
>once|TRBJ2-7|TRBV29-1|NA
TGCAGCGTGGGGGGAGGTATTACAAACGAGCAGTACTTC
CSVGGGITNEQYF
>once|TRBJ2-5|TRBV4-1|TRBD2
TGCGCCAGCAGCCAAGCCCCAGCGGGAGCAGAGACCCAGTACTTC
CASSQAPAGAETQYF
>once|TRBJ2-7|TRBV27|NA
TGTGCCAGCAGTCCAGGGACCGCTCCGCAGAAAGAGCAGTACTTC
CASSPGTAPQKEQYF
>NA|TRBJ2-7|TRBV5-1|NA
TGCGCCAGCAGCCCAAACAGACAGGATAGCTACGAGCAGTACTTC
CASSPNRQDSYEQYF
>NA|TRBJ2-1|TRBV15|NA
TGTGCCACCAGCAGTCCCCAGACCGGGCACAATGAGCAGTTCTTC
CATSSPQTGHNEQFF
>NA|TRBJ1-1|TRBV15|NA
TGTGCCACCAGCAGCGACCGAGGATTAGTGAACACTGAAGCTTTCTTT
CATSSDRGLVNTEAFF
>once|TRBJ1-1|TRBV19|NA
TGTGCCAGTAGCTCCTCGGTGGGTAATACTGAAGCTTTCTTT
CASSSSVGNTEAFF
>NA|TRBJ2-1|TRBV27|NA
TGTGCCAGCAAGTCACAGGGTACCTACAATGAGCAGTTCTTC
CASKSQGTYNEQFF
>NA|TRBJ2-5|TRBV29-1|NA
TGCAGCGTTGAGAAACCTGAATCGGACAGCTCAGAGACCCAGTACTTC
CSVEKPESDSSETQYF
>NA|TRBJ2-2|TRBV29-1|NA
TGCAGCGGAGCAGCGATTACCGGGGAGCTGTTTTTT
CSGAAITGELFF
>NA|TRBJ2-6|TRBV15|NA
TGTGCCACCAGCTCGTTTGGGTGGGCTGGGGCCAACGTCCTGACTTTC
CATSSFGWAGANVLTF
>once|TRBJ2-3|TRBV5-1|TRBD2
TGCGCCAGCAGCTGGACGGGAGGGCAGGTCGATACGCAGTATTTT
CASSWTGGQVDTQYF
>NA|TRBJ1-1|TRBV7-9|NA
TGTGCCAGCAGCCCACCGATGAACACTGAAGCTTTCTTT
CASSPPMNTEAFF
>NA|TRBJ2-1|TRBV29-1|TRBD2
TGCAGCGTTGGACTAGCGGGAGAAGGTGAGCAGTTCTTC
CSVGLAGEGEQFF